The 2 T cell receptor beta chains in this list originate from one sample, sequenced in a study of blood T cell repertoires in COVID-19. Sequenced by immunoSEQ multiplex PCR; TCRdb stores in-frame clones only, minus some. The table records roughly 230,000 clones, 65% to 85% of them present only once. The specimen was PBMCs or T cells enriched from blood (not recorded which). These receptor sequences come from a woman aged 55-69 years who had recovered from COVID-19.

The chain uses TRBV15 and TRBJ1-1; 7 nucleotides line up with TRBD1. The ends lost 3 bases at V and 1 base at J; junction bases unmatched: 8. The CDR3 has 16 residues. The germline V gene encodes CDR1 LNHNV and CDR2 YYDKDF (reference sequence). The CDR3 DNA follows: TGTGCCACCAGCAGGGACCCAGGGGGACAGAACACTGAAGCTTTCTTT. Protein: CATSRDPGGQNTEAFF.

The V and J genes are TRBV7-9 and TRBJ2-1; D unclear. Trimming took off 4 bases at V and 16 bases at J, with 8 bases between the two ends. The germline gives CDR1 SEHNR, CDR2 FQNEAQ (reference sequence). The CDR3 extends over 9 amino acids. The CDR3 DNA follows: TGTGCCAGCAGCTCCCCCTTTTTCTTC. Translated, it gives CASSSPFFF.